These T cell receptor beta chains were read from a single sample in a study of T-cell memory formation after mild COVID-19. In TCRdb, the 5' RACE reads were re-called with MiXCR into one record per CDR3 protein. The sample yields hundreds of thousands of distinct CDR3 sequences, roughly 22% seen once. Sequencing used PBMCs or a T cell subset sorted from them (not recorded which). The source of these receptors is an adult woman who had mild COVID-19 (a few samples of this study predate the infection). Cell type and time point are not known. The CDR3 runs from the conserved cysteine through the conserved F or W. The D gene is left open where the match is weak. Where a row states a size, it is once, few, many or the class of an expanded clone; other rows omit it.

size: few
D: NA
length: 12
J: TRBJ1-5
V: TRBV12-3/TRBV12-4
CDR3: CASRWGNQPQHF
DNA: TGTGCCAGCAGATGGGGGAATCAGCCCCAGCATTTT

size: few
D: TRBD1
length: 16
J: TRBJ2-7
V: TRBV5-4
CDR3: CASSRRTGGSSYEQYF
DNA: TGTGCCAGCAGCCGTCGGACAGGGGGCTCCTCCTACGAGCAGTACTTC

size: NA
D: TRBD2
length: 13
J: TRBJ2-2
V: TRBV11-2
CDR3: CASRRGGPRELFF
DNA: TGTGCCAGCAGGCGCGGGGGGCCCAGGGAGCTGTTTTTT

size: NA
D: NA
length: 15
J: TRBJ2-5
V: TRBV5-1
CDR3: CASSSDYLPVETQYF
DNA: TGCGCCAGCAGCTCCGACTACCTCCCCGTGGAGACCCAGTACTTC

size: few
D: NA
length: 14
J: TRBJ1-2
V: TRBV7-6
CDR3: CASSRSRGSYGYTF
DNA: TGTGCCAGCAGCCGTAGCCGGGGGTCCTATGGCTACACCTTC

size: NA
D: TRBD1
length: 14
J: TRBJ2-7
V: TRBV5-1
CDR3: CASTGTEWNYEQYF
DNA: TGCGCCAGCACTGGGACAGAGTGGAACTACGAGCAGTACTTC

size: NA
D: NA
length: 15
J: TRBJ2-2
V: TRBV20-1
CDR3: CSARDPGLSTGELFF
DNA: TGCAGTGCTAGAGATCCTGGACTATCCACCGGGGAGCTGTTTTTT

size: many
D: NA
length: 16
J: TRBJ2-1
V: TRBV5-1
CDR3: CASSLEQVSSYNEQFF
DNA: TGCGCCAGCAGCTTGGAGCAGGTTAGCTCCTACAATGAGCAGTTCTTC

size: NA
D: NA
length: 15
J: TRBJ2-3
V: TRBV4-3
CDR3: CASSQEGHSTDTQYF
DNA: TGCGCCAGCAGCCAAGAGGGACATTCCACAGATACGCAGTATTTT

size: NA
D: NA
length: 15
J: TRBJ2-1
V: TRBV24-1
CDR3: CATSDLDSSYNEQFF
DNA: TGTGCCACCAGTGATTTAGATAGCTCCTACAATGAGCAGTTCTTC

size: NA
D: NA
length: 14
J: TRBJ1-1
V: TRBV7-9
CDR3: CASSLGWADTEAFF
DNA: TGTGCCAGCAGCTTAGGGTGGGCAGACACTGAAGCTTTCTTT

size: few
D: NA
length: 16
J: TRBJ1-3
V: TRBV7-3
CDR3: CASSLGGGSAGNTIYF
DNA: TGTGCCAGCAGCTTAGGCGGGGGCTCGGCTGGAAACACCATATATTTT

size: NA
D: NA
length: 15
J: TRBJ2-7
V: TRBV6-1
CDR3: CASSEAVTGLTEQYF
DNA: TGTGCCAGCAGTGAAGCGGTAACTGGATTAACCGAGCAGTACTTC

size: NA
D: NA
length: 11
J: TRBJ1-1
V: TRBV18
CDR3: CASSTSYEAFF
DNA: TGTGCCAGCTCGACCTCCTATGAAGCTTTCTTT

size: NA
D: NA
length: 14
J: TRBJ2-7
V: TRBV20-1
CDR3: CSATVAAISYEQYF
DNA: TGCAGTGCTACCGTAGCGGCCATCTCCTACGAGCAGTACTTC

size: NA
D: NA
length: 16
J: TRBJ2-5
V: TRBV11-2
CDR3: CASSPRRFADQETQYF
DNA: TGTGCCAGCAGCCCCCGGCGTTTTGCGGACCAAGAGACCCAGTACTTC

size: NA
D: NA
length: 15
J: TRBJ2-1
V: TRBV7-9
CDR3: CASSSPDAVYNEQFF
DNA: TGTGCCAGCAGCTCACCAGACGCCGTATACAATGAGCAGTTCTTC

size: NA
D: NA
length: 13
J: TRBJ2-5
V: TRBV5-1
CDR3: CASSGVLQETQYF
DNA: TGCGCCAGCAGCGGGGTCCTACAAGAGACCCAGTACTTC

size: few
D: TRBD2
length: 17
J: TRBJ2-1
V: TRBV18
CDR3: CASSPRSGAGSYNEQFF
DNA: TGTGCCAGCTCACCACGTAGCGGGGCTGGCTCCTACAATGAGCAGTTCTTC

size: NA
D: NA
length: 15
J: TRBJ2-7
V: TRBV6-1
CDR3: CASREGTVGSYEQYF
DNA: TGTGCCAGCAGGGAGGGGACAGTGGGGTCCTACGAGCAGTACTTC

size: NA
D: NA
length: 18
J: TRBJ2-2
V: TRBV6-5
CDR3: CASSYSMGGTRNTGELFF
DNA: TGTGCCAGCAGTTACTCGATGGGCGGGACAAGGAACACCGGGGAGCTGTTTTTT

size: few
D: NA
length: 15
J: TRBJ2-1
V: TRBV11-3
CDR3: CASSPTGDKYNEQFF
DNA: TGTGCCAGCAGCCCGACTGGGGACAAATACAATGAGCAGTTCTTC

size: few
D: TRBD1
length: 15
J: TRBJ2-5
V: TRBV12-3/TRBV12-4
CDR3: CASSGQGARGETQYF
DNA: TGTGCCAGCAGCGGACAGGGGGCGAGGGGGGAGACCCAGTACTTC

size: NA
D: NA
length: 14
J: TRBJ1-2
V: TRBV27
CDR3: CASKVGRANYGYTF
DNA: TGTGCCAGCAAAGTCGGCAGGGCCAACTATGGCTACACCTTC

size: few
D: NA
length: 13
J: TRBJ1-1
V: TRBV19
CDR3: CASSPQQNTEAFF
DNA: TGTGCCAGTAGTCCCCAGCAGAACACTGAAGCTTTCTTT

size: NA
D: TRBD1
length: 16
J: TRBJ1-3
V: TRBV7-8
CDR3: CASSEDRVILGNTIYF
DNA: TGTGCCAGCAGCGAGGACAGGGTGATCCTTGGAAACACCATATATTTT

size: few
D: TRBD2
length: 14
J: TRBJ2-7
V: TRBV19
CDR3: CASGLAERAYEQYF
DNA: TGTGCCAGCGGACTAGCGGAGAGAGCCTACGAGCAGTACTTC

size: NA
D: NA
length: 14
J: TRBJ2-3
V: TRBV12-5
CDR3: CASGLVLIPDTQYF
DNA: TGTGCTAGTGGTTTGGTATTAATCCCAGATACGCAGTATTTT

size: NA
D: NA
length: 12
J: TRBJ1-2
V: TRBV29-1
CDR3: CSVASGTYGYTF
DNA: TGCAGCGTTGCGTCGGGGACCTATGGCTACACCTTC

size: few
D: TRBD1
length: 16
J: TRBJ2-1
V: TRBV7-9
CDR3: CASSFTGTGGQNEQFF
DNA: TGTGCCAGCAGCTTTACCGGGACAGGGGGCCAGAATGAGCAGTTCTTC

size: few
D: NA
length: 16
J: TRBJ1-5
V: TRBV2
CDR3: CASQDWRGPRNQPQHF
DNA: TGTGCCAGCCAAGATTGGAGAGGGCCTCGAAATCAGCCCCAGCATTTT

size: NA
D: NA
length: 15
J: TRBJ2-5
V: TRBV11-2
CDR3: CASSLGYSSAETQYF
DNA: TGTGCCAGCAGCCTAGGGTATTCCTCGGCAGAGACCCAGTACTTC

size: few
D: NA
length: 13
J: TRBJ1-1
V: TRBV7-2
CDR3: CASSLTFASEAFF
DNA: TGTGCCAGCAGCCTAACATTTGCGTCTGAAGCTTTCTTT

size: many
D: TRBD2
length: 18
J: TRBJ2-4
V: TRBV20-1
CDR3: CSARKTSGGAEAKNIQYF
DNA: TGCAGTGCTAGGAAGACTAGCGGGGGGGCGGAAGCCAAAAACATTCAGTACTTC

size: few
D: TRBD2
length: 16
J: TRBJ2-7
V: TRBV7-2
CDR3: CASSLLVREDPWEQYF
DNA: TGTGCCAGCAGCTTATTGGTGCGGGAGGACCCCTGGGAGCAGTACTTC

size: NA
D: TRBD1
length: 16
J: TRBJ2-2
V: TRBV19
CDR3: CASSILGTGGTGELFF
DNA: TGTGCCAGTAGTATTTTAGGGACAGGGGGCACCGGGGAGCTGTTTTTT

size: NA
D: NA
length: 16
J: TRBJ2-3
V: TRBV4-1
CDR3: CASSLQGNWGTDTQYF
DNA: TGCGCCAGCAGCCTTCAAGGGAACTGGGGCACAGATACGCAGTATTTT

size: few
D: TRBD1
length: 15
J: TRBJ2-1
V: TRBV7-3
CDR3: CASSFAGGASNEQFF
DNA: TGTGCCAGCAGCTTCGCAGGGGGAGCGAGCAATGAGCAGTTCTTC

size: NA
D: NA
length: 15
J: TRBJ2-7
V: TRBV19
CDR3: CASSKGRLPSYEQYF
DNA: TGTGCCAGTAGTAAAGGGCGGCTGCCCTCTTACGAGCAGTACTTC

size: NA
D: TRBD2
length: 17
J: TRBJ2-5
V: TRBV15
CDR3: CATSRSPTSGFQETQYF
DNA: TGTGCCACCAGCAGATCCCCGACTAGCGGATTCCAAGAGACCCAGTACTTC

size: few
D: NA
length: 16
J: TRBJ2-1
V: TRBV7-2
CDR3: CASSLAGSSVYNEQFF
DNA: TGTGCCAGCAGCTTAGCGGGGTCTAGCGTCTACAATGAGCAGTTCTTC

size: NA
D: NA
length: 16
J: TRBJ2-1
V: TRBV6-2/TRBV6-3
CDR3: CASSYRLGSSYNEQFF
DNA: TGTGCCAGCAGTTACAGATTAGGGAGCTCCTACAATGAGCAGTTCTTC

size: few
D: TRBD2
length: 15
J: TRBJ2-2
V: TRBV12-3/TRBV12-4
CDR3: CASSLGLAGYGELFF
DNA: TGTGCCAGCAGTTTGGGACTAGCGGGGTACGGGGAGCTGTTTTTT

size: few
D: NA
length: 15
J: TRBJ2-7
V: TRBV7-2
CDR3: CASSFSTSSSYEQYF
DNA: TGTGCCAGCAGCTTTAGCACTTCCTCCTCCTACGAGCAGTACTTC

size: NA
D: NA
length: 16
J: TRBJ1-3
V: TRBV10-3
CDR3: CAISDAGTHSGNTIYF
DNA: TGTGCCATCAGTGATGCCGGGACGCACTCTGGAAACACCATATATTTT

size: NA
D: NA
length: 14
J: TRBJ2-7
V: TRBV9
CDR3: CASSVGAGTYEQYF
DNA: TGTGCCAGCAGCGTTGGGGCGGGAACCTACGAGCAGTACTTC

size: NA
D: NA
length: 17
J: TRBJ1-5
V: TRBV12-3/TRBV12-4
CDR3: CASSPLVGVGGNQPQHF
DNA: TGTGCCAGCAGTCCTCTCGTAGGGGTTGGTGGCAATCAGCCCCAGCATTTT

size: NA
D: TRBD2
length: 17
J: TRBJ2-2
V: TRBV3-1
CDR3: CASSQGIAGDFTGELFF
DNA: TGTGCCAGCAGCCAGGGGATAGCGGGTGATTTTACCGGGGAGCTGTTTTTT

size: NA
D: NA
length: 16
J: TRBJ2-6
V: TRBV7-6
CDR3: CASSLLAISGANVLTF
DNA: TGTGCCAGCAGCTTACTAGCGATTTCTGGGGCCAACGTCCTGACTTTC

size: once
D: TRBD1
length: 17
J: TRBJ1-5
V: TRBV12-3/TRBV12-4
CDR3: CASSRDRMAYSNQPQHF
DNA: TGTGCCAGCAGCCGGGACAGGATGGCCTATAGCAATCAGCCCCAGCATTTT

size: NA
D: TRBD2
length: 16
J: TRBJ2-3
V: TRBV29-1
CDR3: CSVEGSGGLSIGTQYF
DNA: TGCAGCGTTGAAGGTTCGGGGGGTTTAAGTATTGGTACGCAGTATTTT

size: few
D: NA
length: 16
J: TRBJ1-5
V: TRBV12-3/TRBV12-4
CDR3: CASSLRGSYSNQPQHF
DNA: TGTGCCAGCAGCCTACGGGGCTCTTATAGCAATCAGCCCCAGCATTTT

size: few
D: NA
length: 16
J: TRBJ1-5
V: TRBV6-2/TRBV6-3
CDR3: CASSYSLGGAEQPQHF
DNA: TGTGCCAGCAGTTACTCCCTGGGGGGGGCTGAACAGCCCCAGCATTTT

size: few
D: NA
length: 15
J: TRBJ1-6
V: TRBV18
CDR3: CASSPSGDYNSPLHF
DNA: TGTGCCAGCTCACCGTCGGGCGACTATAATTCACCCCTCCACTTT

size: few
D: TRBD2
length: 22
J: TRBJ2-1
V: TRBV7-9
CDR3: CASSLDVPTRVSGTIFYNEQFF
DNA: TGTGCCAGCAGCTTAGACGTACCCACCCGGGTTAGCGGGACCATCTTCTACAATGAGCAGTTCTTC